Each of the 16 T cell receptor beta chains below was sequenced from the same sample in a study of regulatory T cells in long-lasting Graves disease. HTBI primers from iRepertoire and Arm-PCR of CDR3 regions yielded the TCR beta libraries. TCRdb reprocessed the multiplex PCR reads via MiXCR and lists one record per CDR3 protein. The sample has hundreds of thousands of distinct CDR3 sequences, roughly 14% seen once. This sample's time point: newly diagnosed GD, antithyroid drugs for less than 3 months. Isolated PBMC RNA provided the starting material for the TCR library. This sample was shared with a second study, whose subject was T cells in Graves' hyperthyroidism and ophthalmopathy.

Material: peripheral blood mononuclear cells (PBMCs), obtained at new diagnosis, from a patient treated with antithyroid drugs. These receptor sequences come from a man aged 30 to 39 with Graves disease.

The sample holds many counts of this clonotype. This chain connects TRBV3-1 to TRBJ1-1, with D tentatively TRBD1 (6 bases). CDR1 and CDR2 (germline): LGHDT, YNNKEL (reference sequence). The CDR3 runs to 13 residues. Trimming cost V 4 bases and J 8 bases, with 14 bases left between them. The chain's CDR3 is CASSRSGVDEAFF. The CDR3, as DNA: TGTGCCAGCAGCCGTTCAGGGGTAGACGAAGCTTTCTTT. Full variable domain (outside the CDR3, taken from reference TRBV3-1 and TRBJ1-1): DTAVSQTPKYLVTQMGNDKSIKCEQNLGHDTMYWYKQDSKKFLKIMFSYNNKELIINETVPNRFSPKSPDKAHLNLHINSLELGDSAVYFCASSRSGVDEAFFGQGTRLTVV.

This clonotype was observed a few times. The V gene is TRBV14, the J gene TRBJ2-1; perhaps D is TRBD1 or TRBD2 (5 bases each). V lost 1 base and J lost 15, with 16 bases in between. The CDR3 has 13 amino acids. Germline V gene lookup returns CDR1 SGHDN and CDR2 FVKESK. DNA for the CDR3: TGTGCCAGCAGCCAAGCATACGGGGCCCGGCCGTTCTTC. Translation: CASSQAYGARPFF.

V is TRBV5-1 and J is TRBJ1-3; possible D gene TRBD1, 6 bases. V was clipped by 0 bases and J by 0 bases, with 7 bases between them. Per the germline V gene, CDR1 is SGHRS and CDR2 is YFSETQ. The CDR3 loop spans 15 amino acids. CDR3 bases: TGCGCCAGCAGCTTGGGGGACATCTCTGGAAACACCATATATTTT. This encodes CASSLGDISGNTIYF.

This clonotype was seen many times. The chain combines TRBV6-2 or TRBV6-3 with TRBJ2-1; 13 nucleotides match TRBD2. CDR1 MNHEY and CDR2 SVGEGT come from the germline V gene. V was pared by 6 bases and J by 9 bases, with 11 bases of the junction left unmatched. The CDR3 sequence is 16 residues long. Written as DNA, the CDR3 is TGTGCCAGCAGGGTACAACTAGCGGGAGGGCAGGGTGAGCAGTTCTTC. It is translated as CASRVQLAGGQGEQFF.

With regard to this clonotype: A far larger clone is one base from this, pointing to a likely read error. The chain's CDR3 is CASSERDRNYYEQFF. The CDR3, as DNA: TGTGCCAGCAGCGAAAGGGACAGAAATTACTACGAGCAGTTCTTC. The chain employs TRBV6-1 and TRBJ2-1; 7 bases map to TRBD1. V lost 6 bases to trimming and J lost 10 bases; unmatched junction nucleotides: 15. This CDR3 spans 15 amino acids. The germline gives CDR1 MNHNS, CDR2 SASEGT.

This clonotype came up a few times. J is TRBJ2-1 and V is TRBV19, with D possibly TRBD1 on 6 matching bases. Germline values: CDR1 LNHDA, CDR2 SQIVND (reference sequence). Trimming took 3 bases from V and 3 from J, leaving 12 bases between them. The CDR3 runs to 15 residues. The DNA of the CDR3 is TGTGCCAGTAGTATCGGGCAGGGGATCTACAATGAGCAGTTCTTC. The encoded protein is CASSIGQGIYNEQFF. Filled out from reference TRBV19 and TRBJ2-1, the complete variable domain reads DGGITQSPKYLFRKEGQNVTLSCEQNLNHDAMYWYRQDPGQGLRLIYYSQIVNDFQKGDIAEGYSVSREKKESFPLTVTSAQKNPTAFYLCASSIGQGIYNEQFFGPGTRLTVL.

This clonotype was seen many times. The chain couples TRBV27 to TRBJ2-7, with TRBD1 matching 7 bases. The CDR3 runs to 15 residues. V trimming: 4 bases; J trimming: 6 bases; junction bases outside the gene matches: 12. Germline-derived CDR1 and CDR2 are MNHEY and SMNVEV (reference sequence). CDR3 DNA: TGTGCCAGCAGTTCGACCCGAGGAACAGGGGTCGAGCAGTACTTC. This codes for CASSSTRGTGVEQYF.

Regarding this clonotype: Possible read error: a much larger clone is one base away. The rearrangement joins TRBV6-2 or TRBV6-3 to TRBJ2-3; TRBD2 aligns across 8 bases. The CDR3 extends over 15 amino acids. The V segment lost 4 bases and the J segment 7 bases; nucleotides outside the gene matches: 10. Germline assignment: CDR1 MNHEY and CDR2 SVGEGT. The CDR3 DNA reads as TGTGCCAGCAGTTCAGTACCGGGAGGGCTAAATACGCAGTATTTT. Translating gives CASSSVPGGLNTQYF.

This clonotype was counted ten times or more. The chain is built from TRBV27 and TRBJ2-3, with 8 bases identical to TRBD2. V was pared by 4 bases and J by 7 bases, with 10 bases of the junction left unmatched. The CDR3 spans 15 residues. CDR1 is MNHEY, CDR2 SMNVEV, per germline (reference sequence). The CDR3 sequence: CASSSISGAPYTQYF. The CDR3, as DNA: TGTGCCAGCAGTTCCATTAGCGGGGCTCCGTATACGCAGTATTTT.

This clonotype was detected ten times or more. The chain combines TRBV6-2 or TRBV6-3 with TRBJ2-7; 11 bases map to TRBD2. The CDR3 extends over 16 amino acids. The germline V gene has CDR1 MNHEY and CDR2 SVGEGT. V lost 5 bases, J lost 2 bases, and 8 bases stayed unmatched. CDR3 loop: CASSVRTSGPTYEQYF. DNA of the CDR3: TGTGCCAGCAGTGTCCGGACTAGCGGGCCTACCTACGAGCAGTACTTC.

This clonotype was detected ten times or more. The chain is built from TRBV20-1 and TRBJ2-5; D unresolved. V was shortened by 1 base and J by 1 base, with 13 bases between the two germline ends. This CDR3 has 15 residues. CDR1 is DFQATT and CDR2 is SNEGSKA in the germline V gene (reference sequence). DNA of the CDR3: TGCAGTGCTAGAGCGGGCTCCACCTTCCAAGAGACCCAGTACTTC. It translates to CSARAGSTFQETQYF.

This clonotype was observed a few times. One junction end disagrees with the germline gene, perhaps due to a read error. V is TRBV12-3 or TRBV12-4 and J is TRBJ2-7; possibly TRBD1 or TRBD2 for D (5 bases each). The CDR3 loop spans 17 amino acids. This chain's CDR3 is CAGSKTPPVRGLYEQYF. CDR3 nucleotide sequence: TGTGCCGGCAGTAAGACACCCCCCGTGAGGGGCCTCTACGAGCAGTACTTC.

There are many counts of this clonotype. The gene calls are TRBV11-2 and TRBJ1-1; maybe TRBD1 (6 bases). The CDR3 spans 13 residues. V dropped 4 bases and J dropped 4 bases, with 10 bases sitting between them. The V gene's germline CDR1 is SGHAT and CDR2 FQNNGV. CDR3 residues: CASSSGALTEAFF. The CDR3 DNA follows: TGTGCCAGCAGCTCGGGGGCGCTCACTGAAGCTTTCTTT.

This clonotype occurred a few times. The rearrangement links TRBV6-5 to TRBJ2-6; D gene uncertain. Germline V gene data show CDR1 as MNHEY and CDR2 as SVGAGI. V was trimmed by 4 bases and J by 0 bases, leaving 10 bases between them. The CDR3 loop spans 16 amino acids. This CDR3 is CASSSGWSSGANVLTF. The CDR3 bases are TGTGCCAGCAGTTCTGGCTGGAGCTCTGGGGCCAACGTCCTGACTTTC.

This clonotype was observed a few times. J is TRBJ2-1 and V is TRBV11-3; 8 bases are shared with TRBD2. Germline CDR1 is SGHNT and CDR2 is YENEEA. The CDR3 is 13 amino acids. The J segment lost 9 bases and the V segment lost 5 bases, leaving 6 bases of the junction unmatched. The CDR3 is CASSPAREAEQFF. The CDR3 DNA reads TGTGCCAGCAGCCCCGCGCGGGAGGCTGAGCAGTTCTTC.

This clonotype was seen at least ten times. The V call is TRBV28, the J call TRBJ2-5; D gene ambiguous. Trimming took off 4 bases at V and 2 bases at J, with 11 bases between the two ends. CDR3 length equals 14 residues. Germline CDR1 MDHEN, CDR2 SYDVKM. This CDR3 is CASSSVGRQETQYF. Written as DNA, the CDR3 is TGTGCCAGCAGTTCAGTAGGAAGGCAAGAGACCCAGTACTTC. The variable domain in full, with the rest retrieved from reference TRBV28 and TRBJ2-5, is DVKVTQSSRYLVKRTGEKVFLECVQDMDHENMFWYRQDPGLGLRLIYFSYDVKMKEKGDIPEGYSVSREKKERFSLILESASTNQTSMYLCASSSVGRQETQYFGPGTRLLVL.